Following are 11 T cell receptor beta chains from one sample sequenced in a study of T-cell reconstitution after alpha-beta-depleted transplantation in children. The TCRbeta library incorporated unique molecular identifiers. TCRdb reprocessed the PCR reads with MiXCR, giving one entry per CDR3 protein. This repertoire shows about 900,000 distinct CDR3 sequences, less than 30% found once; its top ten account for around 30%. The sequences come from PBMCs, mostly from graft donor cells, collected 360 days after TCRalphabeta/CD19-depleted stem cell transplant. Receptors originate from a boy under three years old who had a stem cell transplant for SCID, so the T cells may come from the graft donor.

This CDR3 is CASSTYGGLHEQYF. CDR3 in DNA: TGTGCCAGCAGCACTTACGGGGGCCTCCACGAGCAGTACTTC. This chain uses TRBV6-2 or TRBV6-3 with TRBJ2-7, with D perhaps given as TRBD1 or TRBD2 (6 bases each). Germline CDR1 is MNHEY and CDR2 is SVGEGT. The V and J ends lost 6 bases and 5 bases respectively, with 17 bases between them. The CDR3 sequence is 14 residues long.

The V and J genes are TRBV7-9 and TRBJ2-1; 9 bases are a match to TRBD2. Germline loops: CDR1 SEHNR, CDR2 FQNEAQ (reference sequence). The CDR3 length is 15 residues. V trimming: 5 bases; J trimming: 6 bases; junction bases outside the gene matches: 8. The CDR3 DNA follows: TGTGCCAGCAGCGCTGTAGCGGGGGTGGGCAATGAGCAGTTCTTC. This codes for CASSAVAGVGNEQFF.

The J gene is TRBJ2-7, the V gene TRBV3-1, with D maybe TRBD1 (6 bases). The germline V gene has CDR1 LGHDT and CDR2 YNNKEL (reference sequence). CDR3 size: 14 residues. V lost 5 bases, J lost 0 bases, and 11 bases lay in between. The CDR3 here is CASSGGRSSYEQYF. CDR3 nucleotide sequence: TGTGCCAGCAGCGGGGGCCGGAGCTCCTACGAGCAGTACTTC.

The chain combines TRBV20-1 with TRBJ2-4; D call uncertain. Trimming cost V 4 bases and J 2 bases, with 9 bases left between them. The CDR3 totals 13 residues. Germline CDR1 and CDR2: DFQATT and SNEGSKA (reference sequence). The CDR3 coding sequence is TGCAGTGCTAAGGGTTCCCCCAAAAACATTCAGTACTTC. Translating it yields CSAKGSPKNIQYF.

J is TRBJ2-2 and V is TRBV6-5, with 13 bases aligning to TRBD2. Per the germline V gene, CDR1 is MNHEY and CDR2 is SVGAGI. This CDR3 is 16 amino acids long. The trim removed 5 bases at V and 6 bases at J, leaving 6 bases unmatched. The CDR3 coding sequence is TGTGCCAGCAGTAACACGGGACTAGCGGGGTCCGGGGAGCTGTTTTTT. It yields the protein CASSNTGLAGSGELFF.

There are a few counts of this clonotype. The rearrangement uses TRBV5-1 and TRBJ2-1; 7 bases fit TRBD1. CDR3 length: 16 amino acids. The germline gives CDR1 SGHRS, CDR2 YFSETQ. V shed 4 bases and J 4 bases; nucleotides not matched to a gene: 11. The CDR3 reads CASSGGQPNGYNEQFF. CDR3 coding DNA: TGCGCCAGCAGCGGGGGACAGCCCAATGGATACAATGAGCAGTTCTTC.

This chain connects TRBV20-1 to TRBJ2-7; D might be TRBD1 or TRBD2, each matching 5 bases. CDR3 length: 14 residues. CDR1 DFQATT and CDR2 SNEGSKA come from the germline V gene (reference sequence). The V gene lost 5 bases and the J gene lost 5 bases, with 19 bases spanning the gap. The CDR3 sequence is CSAPSRVRGDEQYF. DNA of the CDR3: TGCAGTGCTCCAAGTCGGGTGAGGGGAGACGAGCAGTACTTC.

This clonotype was observed a few times. The chain links TRBV5-1 to TRBJ2-1; the D is unclear. Trimming left V 0 bases short and J 3 bases short, with 13 bases between. CDR1 is SGHRS, CDR2 YFSETQ, per germline. The CDR3 covers 16 residues. The CDR3 is CASSLGRAAIYNEQFF. CDR3 in DNA: TGCGCCAGCAGCTTGGGCCGTGCGGCAATCTACAATGAGCAGTTCTTC.

A word on this clonotype: This likely comes from a read error, as the CDR3 has no conserved phenylalanine or tryptophan at its end. This chain links TRBV2 with TRBJ2-7; 10 bases align to TRBD1. V gave up 2 bases and J gave up 4 bases; unmatched junction bases: 5. This CDR3 has 15 amino acids. CDR1 is SNHLY, CDR2 FYNNEI, per germline. Written as DNA, the CDR3 is TGTGCCAGCAGTGAACCGGGACAGGGGTCTTACGAGCAGTACTGC. This codes for CASSEPGQGSYEQYC.

The chain couples TRBV9 to TRBJ2-7; D is perhaps TRBD1 (5 bases). The germline gives CDR1 SGDLS, CDR2 YYNGEE. The CDR3 contains 15 residues. Trimming left V 0 bases short and J 2 bases short, with 12 bases between. CDR3 protein: CASSVGDGAAYEQYF. The DNA of the CDR3 is TGTGCCAGCAGCGTAGGGGATGGGGCCGCCTACGAGCAGTACTTC.

J is TRBJ2-7 and V is TRBV7-3, with 11 nucleotides matching TRBD2. V was clipped by 2 bases and J by 8 bases; unmatched bases: 8. In germline, CDR1 is SGHTA, CDR2 FQGTGA. CDR3 length: 15 amino acids. CDR3 bases: TGTGCCAGCAGCTTAGAAGTAGCGGGGGGGCAAAAGCAGTACTTC. It codes for CASSLEVAGGQKQYF.